This T cell receptor (beta chain) comes out of a study of T-cell reconstitution after alpha-beta-depleted transplantation in children. CDR1 and CDR2 (germline): DFQATT, SNEGSKA (reference sequence). V was clipped by 3 bases and J by 7 bases, with 18 bases between them. This CDR3 has 14 residues. Ten or more counts support this clonotype. Preparation of the TCRbeta library involved a method that used unique molecular identifiers. TCRdb fed the PCR reads into MiXCR, producing one record per CDR3 protein. The top ten clones hold around 2.5% of a sample with around 370,000 distinct CDR3 sequences, over 9% of them seen once.

The rearrangement joins TRBV20-1 to TRBJ2-5, with D maybe TRBD1 (6 bases). Source: PBMCs from the stem cell graft donor, taken from the stem cell graft. This sequence originates from a human donor who donated a stem cell graft to a child with acute lymphoblastic leukemia. Here the CDR3 DNA reads TGCAGTGCTAGCCCGTCCCCACAGGGCTTGACCCAGTACTTC. Translation: CSASPSPQGLTQYF.